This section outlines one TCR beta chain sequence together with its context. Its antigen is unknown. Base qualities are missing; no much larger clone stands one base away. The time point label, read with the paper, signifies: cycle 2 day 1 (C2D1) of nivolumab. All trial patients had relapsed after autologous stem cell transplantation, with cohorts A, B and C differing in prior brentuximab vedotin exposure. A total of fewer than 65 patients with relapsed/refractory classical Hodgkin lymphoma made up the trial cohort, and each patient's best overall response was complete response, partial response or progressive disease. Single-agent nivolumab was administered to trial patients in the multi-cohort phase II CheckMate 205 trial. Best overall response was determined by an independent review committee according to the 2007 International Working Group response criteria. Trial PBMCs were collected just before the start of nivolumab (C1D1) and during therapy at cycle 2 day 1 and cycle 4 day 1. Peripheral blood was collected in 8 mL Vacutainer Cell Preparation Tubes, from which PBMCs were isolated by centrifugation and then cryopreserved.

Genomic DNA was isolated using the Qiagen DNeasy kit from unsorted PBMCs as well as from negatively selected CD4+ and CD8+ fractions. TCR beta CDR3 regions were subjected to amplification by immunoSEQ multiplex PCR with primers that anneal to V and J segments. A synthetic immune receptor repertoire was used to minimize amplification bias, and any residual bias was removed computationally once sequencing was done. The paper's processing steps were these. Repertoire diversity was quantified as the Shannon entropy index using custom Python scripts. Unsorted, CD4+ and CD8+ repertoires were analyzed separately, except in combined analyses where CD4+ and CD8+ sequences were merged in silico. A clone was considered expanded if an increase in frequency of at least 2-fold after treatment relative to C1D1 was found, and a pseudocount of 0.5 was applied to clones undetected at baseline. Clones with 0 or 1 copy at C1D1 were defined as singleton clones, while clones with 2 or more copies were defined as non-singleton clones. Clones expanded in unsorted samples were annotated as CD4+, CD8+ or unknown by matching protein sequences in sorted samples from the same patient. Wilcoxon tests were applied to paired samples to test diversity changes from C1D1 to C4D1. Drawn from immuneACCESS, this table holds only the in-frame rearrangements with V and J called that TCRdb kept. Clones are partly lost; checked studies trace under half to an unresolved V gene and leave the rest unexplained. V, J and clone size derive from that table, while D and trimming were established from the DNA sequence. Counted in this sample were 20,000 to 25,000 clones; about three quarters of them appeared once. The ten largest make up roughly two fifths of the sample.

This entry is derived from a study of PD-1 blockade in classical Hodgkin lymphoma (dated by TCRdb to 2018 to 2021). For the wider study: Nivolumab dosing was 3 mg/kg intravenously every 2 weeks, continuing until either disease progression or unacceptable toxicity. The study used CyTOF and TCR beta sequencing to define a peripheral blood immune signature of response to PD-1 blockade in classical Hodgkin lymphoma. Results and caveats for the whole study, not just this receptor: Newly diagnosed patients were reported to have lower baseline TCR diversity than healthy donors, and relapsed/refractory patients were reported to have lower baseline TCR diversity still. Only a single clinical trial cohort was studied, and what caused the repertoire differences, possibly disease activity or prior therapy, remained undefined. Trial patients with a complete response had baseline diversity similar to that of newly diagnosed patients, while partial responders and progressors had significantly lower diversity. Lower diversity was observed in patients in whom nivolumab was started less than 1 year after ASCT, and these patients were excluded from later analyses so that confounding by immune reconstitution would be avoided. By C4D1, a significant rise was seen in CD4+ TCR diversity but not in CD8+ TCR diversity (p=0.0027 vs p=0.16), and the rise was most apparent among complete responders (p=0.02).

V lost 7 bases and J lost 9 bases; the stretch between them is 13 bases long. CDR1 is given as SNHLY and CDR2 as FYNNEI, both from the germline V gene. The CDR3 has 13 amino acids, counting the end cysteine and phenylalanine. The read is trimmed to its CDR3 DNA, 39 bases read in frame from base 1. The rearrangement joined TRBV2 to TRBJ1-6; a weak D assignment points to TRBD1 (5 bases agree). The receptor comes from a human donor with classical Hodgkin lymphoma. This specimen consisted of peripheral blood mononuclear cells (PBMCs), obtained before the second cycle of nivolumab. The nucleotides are TGTGCCAGCAAGAACGCAGGGCTTTCACCCCTCCACTTT. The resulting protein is CASKNAGLSPLHF.